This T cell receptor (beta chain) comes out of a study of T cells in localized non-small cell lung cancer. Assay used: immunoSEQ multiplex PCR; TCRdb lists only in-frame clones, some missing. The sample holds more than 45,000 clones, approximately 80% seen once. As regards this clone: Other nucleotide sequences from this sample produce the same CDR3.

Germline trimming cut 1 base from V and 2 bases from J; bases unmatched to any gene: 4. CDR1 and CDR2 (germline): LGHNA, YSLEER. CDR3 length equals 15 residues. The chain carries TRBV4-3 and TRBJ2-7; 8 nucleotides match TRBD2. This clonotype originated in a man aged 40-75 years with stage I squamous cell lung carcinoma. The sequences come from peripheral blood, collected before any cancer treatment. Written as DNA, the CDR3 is TGCGCCAGCAGCCAAGGGGGGCGGGGGGCCTACGAGCAGTACTTC. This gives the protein CASSQGGRGAYEQYF.